This record covers a single TCR beta chain. Its target is unknown. The CDR3 spans 10 residues. CDR1 and CDR2 from the germline V gene are SQVTM and ANQGSEA. The ends were cut back, 7 bases at V and 6 bases at J, with 8 bases in the middle. Individual cDNA molecules received unique molecular identifiers. TCRdb analysed the 5' RACE reads with MiXCR anew, one entry per CDR3 protein. The table has roughly 93,000 distinct CDR3 sequences, around 10% seen once; the top ten hold 4% to 5.5%. These data belong to a study of early T cells in non-severe SARS-CoV-2 infection. Overall study: Unsorted whole blood bulk RNA was sequenced, with unpaired chains.

Points from the study as a whole: In VDJdb matching, anti-spike CD8 responses were favored while private and CD4 specificities went missing.

The TCR originated in an adult who was a healthcare worker with PCR-confirmed SARS-CoV-2 infection or an uninfected control (not recorded which). The sequenced sample consisted of whole blood. This chain connects TRBV29-1 to TRBJ2-3; no firm D call. CDR3 nucleotides: TGCAGCGGCGCTAGGGATACGCAGTATTTT. This gives the protein CSGARDTQYF.